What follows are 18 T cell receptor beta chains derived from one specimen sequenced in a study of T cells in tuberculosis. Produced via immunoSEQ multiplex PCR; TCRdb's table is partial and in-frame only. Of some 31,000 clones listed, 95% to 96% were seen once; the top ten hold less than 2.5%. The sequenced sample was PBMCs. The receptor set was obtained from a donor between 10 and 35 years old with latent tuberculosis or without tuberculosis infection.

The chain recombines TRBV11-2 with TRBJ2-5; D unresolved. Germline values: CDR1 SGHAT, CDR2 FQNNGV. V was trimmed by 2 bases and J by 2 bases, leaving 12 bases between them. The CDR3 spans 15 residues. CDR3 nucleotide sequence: TGTGCCAGCAGCTTATTTCACACTAATCAAGAGACCCAGTACTTC. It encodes CASSLFHTNQETQYF.

The CDR3 here is CASSLAGGTYEQYF. CDR3 bases: TGTGCCAGCAGCTTAGCGGGGGGTACCTACGAGCAGTACTTC. The genes are TRBV6-5 and TRBJ2-7; TRBD2 matches 10 bases. CDR1 and CDR2 from the germline V gene are MNHEY and SVGAGI. This CDR3 spans 14 amino acids. With V trimmed by 6 bases and J by 2 bases, 4 bases remained unmatched.

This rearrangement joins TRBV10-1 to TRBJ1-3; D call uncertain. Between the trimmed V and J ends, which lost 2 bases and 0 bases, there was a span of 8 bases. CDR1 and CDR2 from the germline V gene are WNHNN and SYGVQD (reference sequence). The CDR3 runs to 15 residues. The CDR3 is CASSEPGNSGNTIYF. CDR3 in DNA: TGCGCCAGCAGTGAGCCAGGAAACTCTGGAAACACCATATATTTT.

CDR3 in amino acids: CASSLGGAGGNIQYF. The CDR3 region has the DNA TGTGCCAGCAGCTTGGGGGGAGCCGGGGGAAACATTCAGTACTTC. This chain joins TRBV5-4 and TRBJ2-4, with a tentative D call TRBD2 (6 bases). Trimming took 0 bases from V and 6 from J, leaving 13 bases between them. CDR1 SGHNT and CDR2 YYREEE come from the germline V gene (reference sequence). The CDR3 runs to 15 residues.

The CDR3 region has the DNA TGCGCCAGCAGCTTTGTTTCCGCGGCGGGAGGGCCATCGCAGAGTAATGAGCAGTTCTTC. Its translation is CASSFVSAAGGPSQSNEQFF. The V and J genes are TRBV5-1 and TRBJ2-1; 9 bases fit TRBD2. V lost 2 bases and J lost 7; bases outside the gene matches: 22. This CDR3 spans 20 amino acids. Germline V lookup: CDR1 SGHRS, CDR2 YFSETQ.

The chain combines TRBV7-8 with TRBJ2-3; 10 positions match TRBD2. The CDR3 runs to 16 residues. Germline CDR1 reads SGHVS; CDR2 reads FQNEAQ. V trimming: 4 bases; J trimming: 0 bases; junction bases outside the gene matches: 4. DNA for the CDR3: TGTGCCAGCAGCTCTAGCGGGGGCACTAGCACAGATACGCAGTATTTT. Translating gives CASSSSGGTSTDTQYF.

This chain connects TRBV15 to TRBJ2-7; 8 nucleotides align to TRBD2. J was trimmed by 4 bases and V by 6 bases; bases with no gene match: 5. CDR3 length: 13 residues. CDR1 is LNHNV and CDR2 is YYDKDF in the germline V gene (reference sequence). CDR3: CATRGLVSYEQYF. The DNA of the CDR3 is TGTGCCACCAGGGGACTAGTCAGTTACGAGCAGTACTTC.

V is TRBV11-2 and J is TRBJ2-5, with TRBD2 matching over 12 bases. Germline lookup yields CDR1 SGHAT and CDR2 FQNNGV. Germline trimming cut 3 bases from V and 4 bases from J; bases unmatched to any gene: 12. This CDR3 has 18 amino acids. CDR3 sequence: CASSFPPLTSGGIETQYF. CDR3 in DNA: TGTGCCAGCAGCTTTCCCCCCTTGACTAGCGGGGGCATAGAGACCCAGTACTTC.

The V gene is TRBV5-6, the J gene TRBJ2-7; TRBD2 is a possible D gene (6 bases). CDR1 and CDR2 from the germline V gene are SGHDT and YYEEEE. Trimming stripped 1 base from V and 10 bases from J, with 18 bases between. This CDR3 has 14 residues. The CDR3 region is CASSLRGLRGSQYF. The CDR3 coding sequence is TGTGCCAGCAGCTTGCGGGGACTCCGGGGGTCCCAGTACTTC.

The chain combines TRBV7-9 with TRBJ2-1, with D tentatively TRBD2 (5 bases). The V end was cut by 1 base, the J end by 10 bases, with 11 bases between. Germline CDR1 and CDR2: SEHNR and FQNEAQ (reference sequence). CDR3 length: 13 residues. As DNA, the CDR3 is TGTGCCAGCAGCTTAGTGGCTAGGAGGGAGCAGTTCTTC. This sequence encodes CASSLVARREQFF.

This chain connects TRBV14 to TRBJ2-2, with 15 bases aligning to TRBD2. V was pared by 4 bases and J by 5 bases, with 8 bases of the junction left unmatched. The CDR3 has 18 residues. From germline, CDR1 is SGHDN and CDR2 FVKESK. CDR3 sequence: CASSPWTSGRAGTGELFF. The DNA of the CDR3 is TGTGCCAGCAGCCCCTGGACTAGCGGGAGGGCAGGGACCGGGGAGCTGTTTTTT.

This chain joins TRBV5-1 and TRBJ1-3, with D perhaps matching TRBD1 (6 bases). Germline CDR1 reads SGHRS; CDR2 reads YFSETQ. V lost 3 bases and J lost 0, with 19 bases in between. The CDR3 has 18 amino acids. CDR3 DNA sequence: TGCGCCAGCAGCTCTGGGCGAGGGGGACCCAGCTCTGGAAACACCATATATTTT. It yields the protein CASSSGRGGPSSGNTIYF.

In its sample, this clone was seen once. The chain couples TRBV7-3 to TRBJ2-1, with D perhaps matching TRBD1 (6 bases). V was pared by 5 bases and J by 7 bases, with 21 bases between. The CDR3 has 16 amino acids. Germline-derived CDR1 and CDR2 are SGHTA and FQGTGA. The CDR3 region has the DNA TGTGCCAGCAGCCCAAAAGGGCGCCAGGGGCGAAATGAGCAGTTCTTC. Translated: CASSPKGRQGRNEQFF.

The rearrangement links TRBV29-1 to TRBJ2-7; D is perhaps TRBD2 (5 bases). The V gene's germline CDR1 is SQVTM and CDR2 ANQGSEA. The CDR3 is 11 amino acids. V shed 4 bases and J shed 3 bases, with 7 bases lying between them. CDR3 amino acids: CSVARGYEQYF. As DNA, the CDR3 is TGCAGCGTTGCTCGGGGCTACGAGCAGTACTTC.

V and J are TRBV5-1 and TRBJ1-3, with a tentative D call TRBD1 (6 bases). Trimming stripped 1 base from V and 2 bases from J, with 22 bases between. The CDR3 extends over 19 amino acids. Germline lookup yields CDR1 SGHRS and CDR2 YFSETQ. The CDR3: CASSLMLRGTSRAGNTIYF. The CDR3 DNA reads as TGCGCCAGCAGCTTGATGTTAAGGGGGACCTCGCGGGCTGGAAACACCATATATTTT. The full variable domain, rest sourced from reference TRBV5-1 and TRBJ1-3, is KAGVTQTPRYLIKTRGQQVTLSCSPISGHRSVSWYQQTPGQGLQFLFEYFSETQRNKGNFPGRFSGRQFSNSRSEMNVSTLELGDSALYLCASSLMLRGTSRAGNTIYFGEGSWLTVV.

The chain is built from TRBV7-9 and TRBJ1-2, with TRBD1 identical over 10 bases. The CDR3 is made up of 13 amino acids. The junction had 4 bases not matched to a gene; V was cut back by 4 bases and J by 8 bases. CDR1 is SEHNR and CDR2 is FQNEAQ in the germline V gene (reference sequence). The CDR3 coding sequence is TGTGCCAGCAGCTACGAGGGACAGGGGGGCTACACCTTC. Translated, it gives CASSYEGQGGYTF.

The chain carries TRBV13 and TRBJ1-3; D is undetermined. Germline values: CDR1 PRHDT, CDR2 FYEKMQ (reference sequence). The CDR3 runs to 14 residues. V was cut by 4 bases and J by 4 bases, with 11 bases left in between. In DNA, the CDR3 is TGTGCCAGCAGCTGGGAGGGTGCGGGAAACACCATATATTTT. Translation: CASSWEGAGNTIYF.

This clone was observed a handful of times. The CDR3 coding sequence is TGTGCCAGCAGGACAAGGTCTGGGGCCAACGTCCTGACTTTC. This codes for CASRTRSGANVLTF. The chain recombines TRBV28 with TRBJ2-6; no clear D gene. The CDR3 covers 14 residues. Germline CDR1 reads MDHEN; CDR2 reads SYDVKM. V was pared by 6 bases and J by 1 base, with 7 bases between.